The clone carrying this TCR beta chain was observed a handful of times. The source of the sample is a study of beta chain features in type 1 diabetes. This CDR3 comprises 12 residues. The germline V gene has CDR1 KGHSH and CDR2 LQKENI. Between the trimmed V and J ends, which lost 3 bases and 6 bases, there was a span of 9 bases. Purity (above 95%) was reached by all sorted populations. Reverse transcription of all isolated RNA meant that expressed TCRB transcripts were sequenced. The study sequenced naive, central memory and regulatory T cell samples to an average of roughly 3.4 million reads. Data came from immunoSEQ multiplex PCR; TCRdb stores just in-frame clones and leaves some out. The data show more than 300,000 clones, 8% seen once.

The chain joins TRBV18 to TRBJ2-7; the D is unclear. This clonotype was sampled from a woman under 30 in good health. Sequences were obtained from central memory CD4+ T cells from blood. The DNA for the CDR3 is TGTGCCAGCTCACCTAGGGCTTCCGAGCAGTACTTC. Its protein product is CASSPRASEQYF.